Sequencing of this T cell receptor (beta chain) was carried out in a study of Graves' ophthalmopathy and Graves' hyperthyroidism. Amplified TCR beta CDR3 regions were obtained using RNA transcripts as template. Amplification began with first-round RT-PCR using HTBI primers, then second-round multiplex PCR was performed. TCRdb called the multiplex PCR reads again in MiXCR, with one record for every CDR3 protein. The table lists 650,000 to 900,000 distinct CDR3 sequences, 40% of them singletons. Exclusion covered patients with other autoimmune diseases or uncontrolled infections (as well as pregnancy or lactation). The CDR3 is made up of 11 amino acids. With 5 bases removed from V and 6 bases from J, the gap between germline ends came to 11 bases. Germline V lookup: CDR1 DFQATT, CDR2 SNEGSKA (reference sequence). In this sample, this clonotype turned up a few times.

Sequences were obtained from peripheral blood. V is TRBV20-1 and J is TRBJ2-7, with D perhaps TRBD2 (7 bases). The TCR sequence derives from an adult man with Graves' ophthalmopathy. CDR3 region: CSAGGGLEQYF. In DNA form, the CDR3 reads TGCAGTGCTGGGGGGGGGCTCGAGCAGTACTTC.